The 11 T cell receptor beta chains in this list originate from one sample, sequenced in a study of human T cells and chemical hapten exposure. In TCRdb, the RACE reads were re-called with MiXCR into one record per CDR3 protein. The profile shows approximately 96,000 distinct CDR3 sequences, 7% to 10% of them singletons. Indicated time point: patch test 2, 6 weeks after DPC sensitization. Specified treatment: therapeutic diphenylcyclopropenone sensitization with weekly scalp DPC. This specimen consisted of whole blood, obtained in connection with sensitization to the hapten diphenylcyclopropenone (DPC). These receptor sequences come from a woman in her forties with alopecia areata. Some clones in this sample may be carry-over from other donors' samples.

The chain carries TRBV28 and TRBJ1-1; TRBD1 matches 7 bases. The CDR3 loop spans 11 amino acids. CDR1 is MDHEN and CDR2 is SYDVKM in the germline V gene. Unmatched junction bases numbered 6, after V lost 9 bases and J lost 8 bases. The CDR3 nucleotides are TGTGCCAGTACAGGGGTTTGGGAAGCTTTCTTT. It yields the protein CASTGVWEAFF.

This chain joins TRBV28 and TRBJ1-4, with 7 bases lining up with TRBD1. With 6 bases clipped from V and 0 bases from J, the junction kept 7 bases outside the gene matches. This CDR3 is 16 amino acids long. Germline V gives CDR1 MDHEN, CDR2 SYDVKM. The CDR3 reads CASSITGDATNEKLFF. The CDR3 coding sequence is TGTGCCAGCAGCATAACAGGGGATGCAACTAATGAAAAACTGTTTTTT.

This chain links TRBV6-1 with TRBJ1-1; D gene ambiguous. The CDR3 is 12 residues long. The V gene lost 2 bases and the J gene lost 8 bases, with 9 bases spanning the gap. Germline CDR1 is MNHNS and CDR2 is SASEGT. The CDR3 coding sequence is TGTGCCAGCAGTGAACGGGCGGACGAAGCTTTCTTT. As protein: CASSERADEAFF.

The chain is built from TRBV30 and TRBJ2-1, with D perhaps matching TRBD2 (6 bases). The germline V and J ends were trimmed by 1 base and 6 bases, with 16 bases remaining between them. This CDR3 spans 15 amino acids. In germline, CDR1 is GTSNPN, CDR2 SVGIG (reference sequence). The CDR3 nucleotides read TGTGCCTGGAGTGCCCGGGACTTCGACAGCAATGAGCAGTTCTTC. It encodes CAWSARDFDSNEQFF.

V usage is TRBV5-1 and J usage is TRBJ1-1; perhaps TRBD1 as D (6 bases). This CDR3 is 14 amino acids long. CDR1 and CDR2 from the germline V gene are SGHRS and YFSETQ. The ends were cut back, 3 bases at V and 1 base at J, with 10 bases in the middle. The CDR3 protein is CASSWTDPNTEAFF. The CDR3 DNA sequence: TGCGCCAGCAGCTGGACAGACCCGAACACTGAAGCTTTCTTT.

This clonotype was seen many times. The V call is TRBV3-1, the J call TRBJ1-1; tentative D call: TRBD1 (6 bases). Per germline, CDR1 LGHDT and CDR2 YNNKEL (reference sequence). V was pared by 3 bases and J by 6 bases, with 11 bases between. The CDR3 length is 13 residues. The CDR3 protein is CASSHLQGAEAFF. The CDR3 DNA sequence: TGTGCCAGCAGCCACCTACAGGGCGCTGAAGCTTTCTTT.

There are many counts of this clonotype. The chain carries TRBV7-6 and TRBJ1-1, with D possibly TRBD1 on 5 matching bases. CDR3 length: 14 residues. V lost 2 bases and J 1 base, leaving 8 bases between the germline ends. From germline, CDR1 is SGHVS and CDR2 FNYEAQ. For the CDR3, the DNA is TGTGCCAGCAGCTTATCAGGGCCGAACACTGAAGCTTTCTTT. Translation: CASSLSGPNTEAFF.

Many counts were recorded for this clonotype. The chain employs TRBV18 and TRBJ1-1, with D hard to call. The V gene's germline CDR1 is KGHSH and CDR2 LQKENI. Trimming pared 2 bases from V and 11 bases from J, leaving 12 bases between. The CDR3 runs 12 residues. The CDR3 reads CASSPLTLVAFF. The DNA of the CDR3 is TGTGCCAGCTCACCATTGACATTGGTTGCTTTCTTT.

The sample holds a few counts of this clonotype. The V and J genes are TRBV12-5 and TRBJ2-3; no firm D call. The CDR3 is 11 residues long. Germline loops: CDR1 LGHNT, CDR2 FRNRAP. V dropped 8 bases and J dropped 6 bases, with 9 bases sitting between them. The CDR3 sequence: CASMVGDTQYF. In DNA, the CDR3 is TGTGCTAGTATGGTGGGCGATACGCAGTATTTT.

Only a few counts were recorded for this clonotype. The genes are TRBV6-1 and TRBJ2-7; tentative D call: TRBD1 (7 bases). In germline, CDR1 is MNHNS, CDR2 SASEGT. With 5 bases removed from V and 6 bases from J, the gap between germline ends came to 11 bases. The CDR3 spans 12 residues. CDR3 sequence: CASSYRGGEQYF. For the CDR3, the DNA is TGTGCCAGCAGTTACAGGGGAGGCGAGCAGTACTTC.

There are a few counts of this clonotype. The CDR3 end shows no conserved phenylalanine or tryptophan, and so a read error is likely. The chain employs TRBV2 and TRBJ2-5; 7 bases line up with TRBD1. Germline V lookup: CDR1 SNHLY, CDR2 FYNNEI. V trimming: 8 bases; J trimming: 3 bases; junction bases outside the gene matches: 15. The CDR3 contains 16 residues. The CDR3 loop reads CASLRAATGPKETQYL. CDR3 bases: TGTGCCAGCCTAAGAGCTGCGACAGGGCCAAAAGAGACCCAGTACCTC.